This T cell receptor (beta chain) derives from a study of blood T cell repertoires in COVID-19. Study in general: Whether acute or convalescent, the COVID-19 samples came from the United States, Italy and Spain. PBMCs, B-cell-depleted T cells, or T cells were the source of the cDNA or gDNA that made up the material.

Per the study methods: Nucleated cell counts were estimated from reference gene primer amplification. TCRdb keeps only in-frame clones here, not all; method: immunoSEQ multiplex PCR. V and J calls and clone size come straight from that table; D and trimming were deduced from the DNA. The top ten clones hold 10% to 15% of a sample with approximately 69,000 clones, roughly 80% of them seen once. Seattle participants joined during active infection and were tracked over time. V dropped 0 bases and J dropped 5; count of bases not matched to a gene: 2. The CDR3 totals 15 residues. The germline gives CDR1 SGHNT, CDR2 YYREEE (reference sequence).

The sequence derives from a man aged 50 to 60 with COVID-19, enrolled during active disease. The chain has TRBV5-4 and TRBJ2-3, with 11 bases lining up with TRBD2. Sequenced material: peripheral blood. CDR3 sequence reads: CASSLGLAGGDTQYF. Written as DNA, the CDR3 is TGTGCCAGCAGCTTGGGGCTAGCGGGGGGAGATACGCAGTATTTT.